These 14 T cell receptor beta chains were sequenced from one sample in a study of beta chain features in type 1 diabetes. Study observations and caveats: Patients with Type 1 diabetes showed moderately but significantly shorter TCRB CDR3s in all four CD4+ subsets.

These receptors' targets are unknown. Reverse transcription of all isolated RNA meant that expressed TCRB transcripts were sequenced. Sequencing was performed with immunoSEQ multiplex PCR; in TCRdb, only in-frame clones are kept and a portion is missing. The sample gives 240,000 or so clones, 20% of which show up once; 0.028% is in the top ten. Sequenced: naive CD4+ T cells from blood. All receptors derive from a middle-aged woman with type 1 diabetes.

The chain uses TRBV4-3 and TRBJ1-5; D unclear. In germline, CDR1 is LGHNA, CDR2 YSLEER. This CDR3 is built from 16 residues. V was cut by 1 base and J by 4 bases, with 14 bases left in between. CDR3 DNA sequence: TGCGCCAGCAGCCAAGCGGGTATCTCGGGGAATCAGCCCCAGCATTTT. It yields the protein CASSQAGISGNQPQHF.

This clone has more than one count but fewer than ten. The J gene is TRBJ1-4, the V gene TRBV29-1; a weak D match, TRBD1 (5 bases). The V end lost 7 bases, the J end lost 3 bases, and 12 bases lay between the germline ends. CDR3 length: 13 amino acids. Germline V lookup: CDR1 SQVTM, CDR2 ANQGSEA. CDR3 sequence: CSAQTEPNEKLFF. The DNA of the CDR3 is TGCAGCGCCCAGACAGAGCCTAATGAAAAACTGTTTTTT.

V and J are TRBV29-1 and TRBJ1-2; D gene ambiguous. CDR1 and CDR2 from the germline V gene are SQVTM and ANQGSEA. Trimming pared 6 bases from V and 0 bases from J, leaving 14 bases between. This CDR3 contains 14 residues. The CDR3 sequence is CSVHSEIANYGYTF. The CDR3 DNA follows: TGCAGCGTCCACTCCGAGATAGCTAACTATGGCTACACCTTC. Complete variable domain (other parts from reference TRBV29-1 and TRBJ1-2): SAVISQKPSRDICQRGTSLTIQCQVDSQVTMMFWYRQQPGQSLTLIATANQGSEATYESGFVIDKFPISRPNLTFSTLTVSNMSPEDSSIYLCSVHSEIANYGYTFGSGTRLTVV.

This clone was observed a few times. The chain recombines TRBV19 with TRBJ2-7, with D perhaps matching TRBD1 (6 bases). Trimming stripped 6 bases from V and 1 base from J, with 13 bases between. The CDR3 is made up of 14 amino acids. Germline CDR1 and CDR2: LNHDA and SQIVND (reference sequence). CDR3 sequence reads: CASRETGSSYEQYF. In DNA, the CDR3 is TGTGCCAGTAGGGAAACAGGGAGTTCCTACGAGCAGTACTTC.

This clone has just a few counts. The chain carries TRBV18 and TRBJ1-1; D gene unclear. This CDR3 is 14 amino acids long. CDR1 and CDR2 (germline): KGHSH, LQKENI. V lost 6 bases and J lost 1, with 12 bases in between. Here the CDR3 DNA reads TGTGCCAGCTCGCCCGTTCAGGAGAACACTGAAGCTTTCTTT. It is translated as CASSPVQENTEAFF.

The chain recombines TRBV28 with TRBJ1-1; D ambiguous. The CDR3 loop spans 14 amino acids. Looked up from germline, CDR1 is MDHEN and CDR2 is SYDVKM. V lost 8 bases and J 8 bases, leaving 21 bases between the germline ends. For the CDR3, the DNA is TGTGCCAGCTGCCTTGCCGAGTGGGCCGTCGAAGCTTTCTTT. This encodes CASCLAEWAVEAFF.

For the CDR3, the DNA is TGCAGCGTTCAAAACACAGGGGGTAACGGGGAGCTGTTTTTT. Translated: CSVQNTGGNGELFF. This sequence joins TRBV29-1 and TRBJ2-2; 8 bases are shared with TRBD1. V gave up 5 bases and J gave up 7 bases; unmatched junction bases: 9. Germline CDR1 SQVTM, CDR2 ANQGSEA. The CDR3 is 14 residues long.

This clone was counted between two and nine times. This chain joins TRBV29-1 and TRBJ1-1; 7 bases map to TRBD1. CDR1 is SQVTM and CDR2 is ANQGSEA in the germline V gene. The CDR3 has 13 amino acids. With V trimmed by 3 bases and J by 7 bases, 8 bases remained unmatched. CDR3 coding DNA: TGCAGCGTTGAGCCCACAGGGGTAGGTGAAGCTTTCTTT. Translation gives CSVEPTGVGEAFF.

This clone has more than one count but fewer than ten. The genes are TRBV6-6 and TRBJ2-5; no reliable D call. The germline gives CDR1 MNHNY, CDR2 SVGAGI (reference sequence). This CDR3 spans 14 amino acids. V was shortened by 6 bases and J by 4 bases, with 15 bases between the two germline ends. Written as DNA, the CDR3 is TGTGCCAGCAGGCCCCCCTTACACCGAGAGACCCAGTACTTC. Protein product: CASRPPLHRETQYF.

This clone was detected only a few times. The rearrangement joins TRBV5-6 to TRBJ1-5, with TRBD1 matching over 11 bases. The germline V gene encodes CDR1 SGHDT and CDR2 YYEEEE. J gave up 6 bases and V 2 bases, and 4 bases lay outside the gene matches. CDR3 length equals 15 residues. CDR3 protein: CASSFRGTGGQPQHF. In DNA, the CDR3 is TGTGCCAGCAGCTTCCGTGGGACAGGGGGTCAGCCCCAGCATTTT.

This sequence joins TRBV5-1 and TRBJ2-3; 14 bases are shared with TRBD2. V was pared by 7 bases and J by 3 bases, with 7 bases of the junction left unmatched. This CDR3 comprises 16 residues. Germline V gene data show CDR1 as SGHRS and CDR2 as YFSETQ. CDR3 in amino acids: CASGLGLAGVTDTQYF. In DNA, the CDR3 is TGCGCCAGCGGGTTGGGACTAGCGGGAGTAACAGATACGCAGTATTTT.

CDR3 nucleotides: TGCGCCAGCAATAAGATGGGCGCGCGGGAGGGGGATGAGCAGTTCTTC. Translation: CASNKMGAREGDEQFF. The J gene is TRBJ2-1, the V gene TRBV4-3; 9 bases line up with TRBD2. Germline values: CDR1 LGHNA, CDR2 YSLEER. The junction had 15 bases not matched to a gene; V was cut back by 7 bases and J by 8 bases. This CDR3 contains 16 residues.

This clone was seen more than once but under ten times. The J gene is TRBJ2-1, the V gene TRBV4-3; 9 positions match TRBD1. The CDR3 has 17 residues. V was clipped by 1 base and J by 6 bases; unmatched bases: 10. The germline gives CDR1 LGHNA, CDR2 YSLEER. CDR3 sequence reads: CASSQGGGTGRLNEQFF. Written as DNA, the CDR3 is TGCGCCAGCAGCCAAGGTGGTGGGACAGGGCGCCTCAATGAGCAGTTCTTC.

This sequence joins TRBV18 and TRBJ1-1; no clear D gene. The CDR3 length is 14 residues. V lost 2 bases to trimming and J lost 1 base, with 8 bases between them. Looked up from germline, CDR1 is KGHSH and CDR2 is LQKENI. CDR3 sequence (DNA): TGTGCCAGCTCACCATTGGGCAGGAACACTGAAGCTTTCTTT. It is translated as CASSPLGRNTEAFF. Complete variable domain (other parts from reference TRBV18 and TRBJ1-1): NAGVMQNPRHLVRRRGQEARLRCSPMKGHSHVYWYRQLPEEGLKFMVYLQKENIIDESGMPKERFSAEFPKEGPSILRIQQVVRGDSAAYFCASSPLGRNTEAFFGQGTRLTVV.